This T cell receptor (beta chain) was profiled in a study of CXCR3-negative and CXCR3-positive naive CD8 T cells (dated by TCRdb to about 2019). In the study overall: In total, roughly 140 million TRB reads were obtained, which works out to roughly 1.5 +/- 0.3 million reads per library. For the TRBV-TRBJ cluster analysis, the naive subsets came from 5 donors, while the memory cells came from 3 donors. The diversity and physicochemical repertoire analyses included eleven to twelve donors pooled from two independent experiments.

What the work shows at the level of the full study, not this receptor alone: TRB CDR3s from CXCR3-positive naive cells showed higher hydrophobicity (lower Kidera factor 4), lower energy, and higher strength and volume indices than CXCR3-negative naive cells. CXCR3 expression partially decreased after cryopreservation, so most assays used freshly isolated PBMCs. Because surface CD5, which is linked to self-reactivity in mice, was comparable between the naive subsets, TCR interaction strength was also inferred from the physicochemical properties of TRB CDR3s. Repertoire diversity was comparably high in both naive subsets but much lower in memory CD8+ T cells. Similar TRBV-TRBJ usage was shown by naive CXCR3-negative and CXCR3-positive cells from the same donor, whereas distinct patterns were shown by memory cells.

Sequencer: NextSeq 550. The Human TCR Profiling Kit (MiLaboratory) was used to make UMI-labeled 5' RACE TRB cDNA libraries. The full amount of extracted RNA was used for cDNA synthesis, and the full amount of resulting cDNA was used for PCR amplification. Libraries were prepared in parallel with an identical number of PCR cycles. For the original study's pipeline: MIGEC and MiXCR extracted about 53,000 +/- 10,000 unique UMI-labeled TRB cDNA molecules per library, requiring at least two reads per UMI. On average, each library contained approximately 40,000 +/- 10,000 functional in-frame TRB CDR3 nucleotide clonotypes without stop codons. After downsampling to 5000 UMI-labeled TRB molecules per sample, diversity metrics, including normalized Shannon-Wiener and Chao1, were computed in VDJtools. VDJtools computed clonotype-size-weighted physicochemical properties of the central five CDR3 residues: interaction energy, strength, volume and Kidera factor 4. TCRdb reprocessed the reads; each CDR3 protein sequence makes one entry, and DNA is unavailable. The V and J calls were determined by TCRdb, not by the authors. This sample's listing comprises roughly 100,000 distinct CDR3 sequences. Of the sample, 0.35% to 0.4% falls within the top ten clones.

From the cysteine through the phenylalanine, the CDR3 covers 13 amino acids. The DNA sequence is not available. Each CD8+ T cell subset was flow-sorted in triplicate, with 300,000 or so cells per subset placed directly into RLT lysis buffer. Naive CD8+ T cells were defined stringently as CD45RO-CCR7+CD27+CD95- to exclude memory contaminants. Peripheral blood mononuclear cells were isolated from buffy coats by standard density gradient centrifugation. Naive CXCR3-negative and CXCR3-positive CD8+ T cells were flow-sorted on a FACSAria III. Total RNA was extracted from sorted cells with an RNeasy Mini Kit. Worth noting for this clonotype: There is no known antigen for this receptor.

The receptor was isolated from a human donor in good health. Some clones in this sample may be carry-over from other donors' samples. Sequencing was done on a sample of naive CXCR3+ CD8+ T cells from blood. Reading the label with the study, this specimen's cell subset or site is: CD45RO-CCR7+CD27+CD95- naive CD8+ T cells expressing CXCR3 (TNR3+). The sequence links TRBV12-3 or TRBV12-4 to TRBJ2-2. CDR3 loop: CASSHSEGGELFF.